The T cell receptor beta chain described here comes from a study of cytomegalovirus exposure and HLA in healthy donors. A note on this clone: Its specificity is not known.

Findings of the study overall: Follow-up analysis found HLA locus-dependent TCR association rates, highest for DRB1 and lowest for HLA-C. A further, later analysis showed that HLA-associated TCR beta chains (compared with equally common others) were more clonally expanded.

The PCR had 60 Vbeta and 13 Jbeta primers. The table came from immunoSEQ multiplex PCR; TCRdb's copy has only in-frame clones and leaves some out. The sample holds 65,000 to 80,000 clones, approximately 72% seen once. The TCR sequence derives from a woman aged 40 to 50 in good health and CMV-seropositive. The sequenced sample was PBMCs.

The DNA of the CDR3 is TGTGCCAGCAGCACAACAGGGGGGTTTGGGGACGGGGAGCTGTTTTTT. Its protein is CASSTTGGFGDGELFF. The chain combines TRBV9 with TRBJ2-2; TRBD1 matches at 8 bases. Per germline, CDR1 SGDLS and CDR2 YYNGEE. V trimming: 4 bases; J trimming: 7 bases; junction bases outside the gene matches: 12. The CDR3 length is 16 residues.